The clone carrying this TCR beta chain was picked up a small number of times. Trimming pared 7 bases from V and 5 bases from J, leaving 15 bases between. The V gene's germline CDR1 is MDHEN and CDR2 SYDVKM. The CDR3 is 13 residues long. Assay: immunoSEQ multiplex PCR; the TCRdb copy retains only in-frame clones and omits some. The sample holds over 850,000 clones, around 78% seen once. The data were obtained in a study of shared clonotypes between healthy human individuals. V gene TRBV28 combines with J gene TRBJ2-7, with D possibly TRBD1 on 5 matching bases. The sequence was collected from a young man in good health. Some clones in this sample may be carry-over from other donors' samples. The specimen was memory CD4+ T cells from PBMCs. Subset: CD45RA-negative fraction. The CDR3 region is CASIAAGYDEQYF. For the CDR3, the DNA is TGTGCCAGCATCGCCGCAGGGTATGACGAGCAGTACTTC.